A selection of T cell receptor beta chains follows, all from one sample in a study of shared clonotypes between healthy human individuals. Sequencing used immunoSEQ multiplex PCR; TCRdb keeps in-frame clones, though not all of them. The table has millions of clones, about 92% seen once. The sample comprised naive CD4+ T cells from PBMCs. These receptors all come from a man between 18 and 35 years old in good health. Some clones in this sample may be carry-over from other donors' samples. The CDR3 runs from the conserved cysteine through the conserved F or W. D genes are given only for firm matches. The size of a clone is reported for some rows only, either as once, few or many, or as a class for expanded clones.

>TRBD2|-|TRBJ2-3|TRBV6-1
TGTGCCAGCAGTGAGGGACTAGCGGGGAGGGTGTGGGATACGCAGTATTTT
CASSEGLAGRVWDTQYF
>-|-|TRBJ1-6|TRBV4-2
TGTGCCAGCAGCCAAGATGTAGGGAGAAATTCACCCCTCCACTTT
CASSQDVGRNSPLHF
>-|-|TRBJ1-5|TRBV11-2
TGTGCCAGCAGCTTCGGGCTCAATCAGCCCCAGCATTTT
CASSFGLNQPQHF
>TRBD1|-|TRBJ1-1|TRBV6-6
TGTGCCAGCAGTTCCCAGGGGGTATTGTCTTTCTTT
CASSSQGVLSFF
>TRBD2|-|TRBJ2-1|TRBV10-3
TGTGCCATCAGTGGAGGGGGACTAGCGGCCCTCGGCGGGAATGAGCAGTTCTTC
CAISGGGLAALGGNEQFF
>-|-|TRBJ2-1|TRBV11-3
TGTGCCAGCAGCTTAGGGCTAGCCAGAAACAATGAGCAGTTCTTC
CASSLGLARNNEQFF
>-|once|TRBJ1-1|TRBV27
TGTGCCAGCAGTTCCTGGGGGACTGAAGCTTTCTTT
CASSSWGTEAFF
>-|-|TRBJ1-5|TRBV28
TGTGCCAGCAGTTCCGGGAAGAGCAATCAGCCCCAGCATTTT
CASSSGKSNQPQHF
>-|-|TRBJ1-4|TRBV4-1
TGCGCCAGCAGCCCACTCGGAACAGGCGAGGGATATGAAAAACTGTTTTTT
CASSPLGTGEGYEKLFF
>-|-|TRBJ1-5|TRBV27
TGTGCCAGCAGTTTCCGTGGGCAGCCCCAGCATTTT
CASSFRGQPQHF
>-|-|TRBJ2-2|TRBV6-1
TGTGCCAGCGAGGACAGGAACACCGGGGAGCTGTTTTTT
CASEDRNTGELFF
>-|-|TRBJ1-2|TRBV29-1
TGCAGCGTTGACCGGGTCTTGGAGGGACGGGGCTACACCTTC
CSVDRVLEGRGYTF
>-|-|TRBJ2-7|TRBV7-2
TGTGCCAGCAGCTTAGTGGGGCCTAGCGAGCAGTACTTC
CASSLVGPSEQYF
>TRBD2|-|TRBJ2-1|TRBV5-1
TGCGCCAGCCGTATGGAAGTAGCGGGAGGGCTTCATGAGCAGTTCTTC
CASRMEVAGGLHEQFF
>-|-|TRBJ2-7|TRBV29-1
TGCAGCGTTTTGGGGGGCGGAGATCGCAACGAGCAGTACTTC
CSVLGGGDRNEQYF
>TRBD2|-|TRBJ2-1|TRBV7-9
TGTGCCAGCGGGATAGCGGGAGTCTACAATGAGCAGTTCTTC
CASGIAGVYNEQFF
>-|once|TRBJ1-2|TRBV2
TGTGCCAGCAGTCCCCGGGGTGGCTACACCTTC
CASSPRGGYTF
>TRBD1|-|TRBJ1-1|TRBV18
TGTGCCAGCTCCCCCGGGCAGGGGGCGAACACTGAAGCTTTCTTT
CASSPGQGANTEAFF
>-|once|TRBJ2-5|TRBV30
TGTGCCTGGAGGCTTCGCGGCGGGGAGACCCAGTACTTC
CAWRLRGGETQYF
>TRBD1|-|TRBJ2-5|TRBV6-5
TGTGCCAGCAGTTACTGGGGACAGCAAGAGACCCAGTACTTC
CASSYWGQQETQYF
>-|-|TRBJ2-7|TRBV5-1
TGCTTACAGGGAAGGGTCTACGAGCAGTACTTC
CLQGRVYEQYF
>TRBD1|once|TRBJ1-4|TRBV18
TGTGCCAGCTCACCGCGGAAAGGGGACAGAGTAGAGGAAAAACTGTTTTTT
CASSPRKGDRVEEKLFF
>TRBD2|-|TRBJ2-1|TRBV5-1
TGCGCCAGCAGTCCGACTAGCGGGGCCTACAATGAGCAGTTCTTC
CASSPTSGAYNEQFF
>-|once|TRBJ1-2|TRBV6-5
TGTGCCAGCAGAGGAACGGGACGGCTTGGAGGCTACACCTTC
CASRGTGRLGGYTF
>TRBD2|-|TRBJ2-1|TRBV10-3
TGTGCCATCAGTGAGGGGCTAGCGGGGTTTTCCTACAATGAGCAGTTCTTC
CAISEGLAGFSYNEQFF
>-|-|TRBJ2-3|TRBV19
TGTGCCAGTAGTAATAGAGCGAATTCCGGGGATACGCAGTATTTT
CASSNRANSGDTQYF
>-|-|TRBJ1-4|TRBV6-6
TGTGCCAGCAGTTACGTCCAGGCCGGACCTGAAAAACTGTTTTTT
CASSYVQAGPEKLFF
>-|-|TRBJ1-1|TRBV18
TGTGCCAGCTCACCATCTCAAGCAGACCTGAACACTGAAGCTTTCTTT
CASSPSQADLNTEAFF
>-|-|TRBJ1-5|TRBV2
TGTGCCAGCACCACGGGGCGGAATCAGCCCCAGCATTTT
CASTTGRNQPQHF
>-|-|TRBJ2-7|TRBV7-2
TGTGCCAGCAGCACCCAGACAGGATCGTCCTACGAGCAGTACTTC
CASSTQTGSSYEQYF
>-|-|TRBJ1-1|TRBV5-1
TGCGCCGTACGGGGGACTGCCCCCGAAGCTTTCTTT
CAVRGTAPEAFF
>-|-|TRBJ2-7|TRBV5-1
TGCGCCAGCAGCCTTTCGGTAGGGCTGGGCGACGAGCAGTACTTC
CASSLSVGLGDEQYF